These T cell receptor beta chains were read from a single sample in a study of identical twins. Each CDR3 protein gets one entry after TCRdb re-called the 5' RACE reads with MiXCR. Of more than 350,000 distinct CDR3 sequences listed, roughly 10% were seen once; the top ten hold approximately 9.3%. The sample comprised naive T cells sorted from blood. These TCRs come from a woman in her fifties or sixties in good health. Each CDR3 is given with its conserved first and last residue. A D gene is named only where the DNA matches it firmly. A row's size may be missing; if present it is once, few, many or a size class.

TRBJ2-2,TRBD2,TRBV3-1,many,CASSQEGLAAYTGELFF,TGTGCCAGCAGCCAAGAAGGGCTAGCGGCATACACCGGGGAGCTGTTTTTT
TRBJ2-3,-,TRBV4-1,many,CASSQEGETTDTQYF,TGCGCCAGCAGCCAAGAGGGGGAGACAACAGATACGCAGTATTTT
TRBJ2-7,TRBD2,TRBV7-9,few,CASGTSGSYEQYF,TGTGCCAGCGGGACTAGCGGATCCTACGAGCAGTACTTC
TRBJ1-1,-,TRBV6-1,few,CASSEQGTWNTEAFF,TGTGCCAGCAGTGAACAGGGGACTTGGAACACTGAAGCTTTCTTT
TRBJ2-5,-,TRBV5-6,-,CASSDGIADFQETQYF,TGTGCCAGCAGCGACGGGATCGCGGACTTTCAAGAGACCCAGTACTTC
TRBJ2-1,TRBD2,TRBV12-3/TRBV12-4,-,CASTRSGSSYNEQFF,TGTGCCAGCACCCGTAGCGGGAGCTCCTACAATGAGCAGTTCTTC
TRBJ2-1,TRBD2,TRBV12-3/TRBV12-4,-,CASSRFRTSGRRDNEQFF,TGTGCCAGCAGCCGATTCCGGACTAGCGGGAGACGGGACAATGAGCAGTTCTTC
TRBJ2-3,-,TRBV5-5,many,CASKEADTQYF,TGTGCCAGCAAGGAGGCAGATACGCAGTATTTT
TRBJ1-5,-,TRBV11-2,-,CASSLGRNSNQPQHF,TGTGCCAGCAGCCTAGGACGGAATAGCAATCAGCCCCAGCATTTT
TRBJ2-1,TRBD2,TRBV3-1,-,CASSPGDYYNEQFF,TGTGCCAGCAGCCCGGGGGACTACTACAATGAGCAGTTCTTC
TRBJ2-7,-,TRBV12-3/TRBV12-4,many,CASRLGGSYEQYF,TGTGCCAGCAGACTCGGGGGATCCTACGAGCAGTACTTC
TRBJ1-6,-,TRBV20-1,-,CSARSSGTWGLNSPLHF,TGCAGTGCTAGATCATCCGGGACGTGGGGTCTTAATTCACCCCTCCACTTT
TRBJ1-4,-,TRBV10-3,many,CAIGSDRGEKLFF,TGTGCCATCGGTTCCGACCGCGGGGAAAAACTGTTTTTT
TRBJ2-3,TRBD2,TRBV4-2,-,CASSRASGGVDTQYF,TGTGCCAGCAGCCGAGCTAGCGGGGGGGTTGATACGCAGTATTTT
TRBJ1-1,-,TRBV12-3/TRBV12-4,-,CASSWGVEAFF,TGTGCCAGCAGCTGGGGGGTTGAAGCTTTCTTT
TRBJ2-7,-,TRBV3-1,-,CASSLDAAGRTYEQYF,TGTGCCAGCAGCCTAGACGCGGCAGGGCGCACCTACGAGCAGTACTTC
TRBJ2-3,-,TRBV7-9,-,CASSPEASTDTQYF,TGTGCCAGCAGCCCTGAGGCCTCCACAGATACGCAGTATTTT
TRBJ2-2,TRBD1,TRBV18,few,CASSPPDRGRITGELFF,TGTGCCAGCTCACCACCTGACAGGGGGCGAATCACCGGGGAGCTGTTTTTT
TRBJ1-1,-,TRBV5-1,few,CASSGQGKDTEAFF,TGCGCCAGCAGCGGGCAGGGTAAGGACACTGAAGCTTTCTTT
TRBJ2-1,-,TRBV2,few,CASRGRPAYNEQFF,TGTGCCAGCAGGGGGCGTCCTGCCTACAATGAGCAGTTCTTC
TRBJ1-1,-,TRBV5-1,-,CASKDLNTEAFF,TGCGCCAGCAAGGATCTGAACACTGAAGCTTTCTTT
TRBJ1-1,-,TRBV4-1,many,CASSGRQVLNTEAFF,TGCGCCAGCAGCGGGCGACAGGTACTGAACACTGAAGCTTTCTTT
TRBJ2-3,-,TRBV4-2,few,CASSQEKAGTPSTDTQYF,TGTGCCAGCAGCCAAGAAAAGGCAGGGACACCTAGCACAGATACGCAGTATTTT
TRBJ1-6,-,TRBV5-1,-,CASSSTGTASSYNSPLHF,TGCGCCAGCAGCTCGACCGGGACGGCGAGCTCCTATAATTCACCCCTCCACTTT
TRBJ1-1,-,TRBV27,few,CASSFFGGHAEAFF,TGTGCCAGCAGTTTTTTCGGGGGGCACGCTGAAGCTTTCTTT
TRBJ2-7,TRBD2,TRBV15,-,CATSKGLAGSSGVEQYF,TGTGCCACCAGCAAGGGACTAGCGGGATCCAGTGGGGTCGAGCAGTACTTC
TRBJ1-1,-,TRBV5-1,few,CASSLTLGDPEAFF,TGCGCCAGCAGCTTGACCTTGGGGGATCCTGAAGCTTTCTTT
TRBJ2-7,-,TRBV25-1,many,CASTGTTFYEQYF,TGTGCCAGTACAGGGACCACTTTCTACGAGCAGTACTTC
TRBJ1-1,TRBD1,TRBV19,many,CARRDRSNTEAFF,TGTGCCAGGAGGGACAGATCGAACACTGAAGCTTTCTTT
TRBJ2-3,TRBD1,TRBV25-1,-,CASTQGADTQYF,TGTGCCAGCACTCAGGGGGCAGATACGCAGTATTTT
TRBJ2-1,TRBD2,TRBV7-2,many,CASSPRTSGRVSYNEQFF,TGTGCCAGCAGCCCGAGGACTAGCGGGAGGGTATCTTACAATGAGCAGTTCTTC
TRBJ1-2,TRBD1,TRBV24-1,few,CATSDYRGGGYTF,TGTGCCACCAGTGACTACAGGGGTGGTGGCTACACCTTC
TRBJ2-2,-,TRBV11-2,-,CASSPGLIGNTGKLFF,TGTGCCAGCAGCCCCGGACTCATAGGGAACACCGGGAAGCTGTTTTTT
TRBJ2-7,-,TRBV20-1,many,CSARVGEGTYEQYF,TGCAGTGCTAGAGTGGGAGAAGGGACCTACGAGCAGTACTTC
TRBJ1-5,-,TRBV20-1,few,CSASYSNQPQHF,TGCAGTGCTTCCTATAGCAATCAGCCCCAGCATTTT